Listed below are T cell receptor beta chains from one sample, sequenced in a study of blood T cell repertoires in COVID-19. Only in-frame clones appear in the TCRdb table, and some are missing; sequencing was by immunoSEQ multiplex PCR. The repertoire has around 200,000 clones, about 88% of them found once; the top ten carry around 1.6%. The material sequenced was peripheral blood. The receptors come from a man aged 18 to 30 with active or convalescent COVID-19. Both conserved end residues are part of each CDR3. The D gene is left open where the match is weak. Size is omitted from some rows. Given values are once, few, many or a class for expanded clones.

D	J	V	size	DNA	CDR3
-	TRBJ1-2	TRBV4-1	-	TGCGCCAGCAGCCAAGACGGCAGGGCGACCTATGGCTACACCTTC	CASSQDGRATYGYTF
TRBD2	TRBJ2-7	TRBV4-1	-	TGCGCCAGCAGCCAGCCGACCGCGGCTAGCGGGCCCTACGAGCAGTACTTC	CASSQPTAASGPYEQYF
-	TRBJ1-6	TRBV6-5	once	TGTGCCAGCAGTTTACAGCTGAATAATTCACCCCTCCACTTT	CASSLQLNNSPLHF
TRBD1	TRBJ1-2	TRBV10-3	few	TGTGCCATCAGTGGACAGGGGTTGGATGGCTACACCTTC	CAISGQGLDGYTF
-	TRBJ1-1	TRBV6-5	-	TGTGCCAGCAGTCGCCAGGGGTCTTACACTGAAGCTTTCTTT	CASSRQGSYTEAFF
-	TRBJ1-1	TRBV18	-	TGTGCCAGCTCACCATCCGTGGCAGGCCTCATGAACACTGAAGCTTTCTTT	CASSPSVAGLMNTEAFF
TRBD1	TRBJ2-5	TRBV11-1	-	TGTGCCAGCAGCCCCCGGTCTGGGACAGAAGAGACCCAGTACTTC	CASSPRSGTEETQYF
-	TRBJ2-1	TRBV4-3	-	TGCGCCAGCAGCCAAGATGCGGGGGCCTATGAGCAGTTCTTC	CASSQDAGAYEQFF
-	TRBJ1-4	TRBV6-1	-	TGTGCCAGCAGTGAACTGGTGAGAAATGAAAAACTGTTTTTT	CASSELVRNEKLFF
-	TRBJ1-2	TRBV2	-	TGTGCCAGCGGTGAGTGGAGCTATGGCTACACCTTC	CASGEWSYGYTF
-	TRBJ2-7	TRBV19	few	TGTGCCAGTAGTATGAGGACAGACACCTACGAGCAGTACTTC	CASSMRTDTYEQYF
TRBD2	TRBJ2-1	TRBV7-2	once	TGTGCCAGCAGCTTGGCTAGCGGGAGCGGCTCGGATTGGGTCTTC	CASSLASGSGSDWVF
TRBD1	TRBJ1-2	TRBV7-9	-	TGTGCCAGCAGATCCGAAGACAGGGTCTATGGCTACACCTTC	CASRSEDRVYGYTF
-	TRBJ1-5	TRBV19	-	TGTGCCAGTAGTATAGATATGTGGCGGGGTAGCAATCAGCCCCAGCATTTT	CASSIDMWRGSNQPQHF
TRBD1	TRBJ2-3	TRBV11-2	-	TGTGCCAGCAGCCACCGGTCGGGCAGGGGGCCAAATAGGGATACGCAGTATTTT	CASSHRSGRGPNRDTQYF
TRBD1	TRBJ2-7	TRBV7-2	-	TGTGCCAGCAGCTTAGATCTTCGGGACAGGACCTACGAGCAGTACTTC	CASSLDLRDRTYEQYF
-	TRBJ1-5	TRBV7-2	-	TGTGCCAGCAGCTTAGCGCGGGTTTCTAGCAATCAGCCCCAGCATTTT	CASSLARVSSNQPQHF
TRBD1	TRBJ2-3	TRBV6-1	-	TGTGCCAGCAGTGAAAGCACAGGGGGATCGGATACGCAGTATTTT	CASSESTGGSDTQYF
-	TRBJ1-1	TRBV3-1/TRBV3-2	-	TGTGCCAGCAGCCCCGCAGGAGGAGGGTCCACTGAAGCTTTCTTT	CASSPAGGGSTEAFF
-	TRBJ2-3	TRBV7-2	-	TGTGCCAGCAGCAAGTACCGGGGTGGCACAGATACGCAGTATTTT	CASSKYRGGTDTQYF
TRBD2	TRBJ2-7	TRBV6-5	-	TGTGCCAGCGGCCAGCGGGACCCCGACGAGCAGTACTTC	CASGQRDPDEQYF
-	TRBJ1-2	TRBV11-2	-	TGTGCCACCCTAAGAGGGGGACGAGACTATGGCTACACCTTC	CATLRGGRDYGYTF
-	TRBJ2-3	TRBV19	-	TGTGCCAGTAGTCCAGCCCTCGACAGCTACACAGATACGCAGTATTTT	CASSPALDSYTDTQYF
-	TRBJ1-1	TRBV19	-	TGTGCCAGTAGTCCATCGGGGGATTGGGGCACTGAAGCTTTCTTT	CASSPSGDWGTEAFF
-	TRBJ1-1	TRBV18	-	TGTGCCAGCTTAAAAACTGGGAACACTGAAGCTTTCTTT	CASLKTGNTEAFF
TRBD1	TRBJ1-5	TRBV7-9	-	TGTGCCAGCAGCTTAGGGGCAGGGGGTTATCAGCCCCAGCATTTT	CASSLGAGGYQPQHF
TRBD1	TRBJ1-2	TRBV30	once	TGTGCCTGGAGATTGGACAGGGTCGGCTACACCTTC	CAWRLDRVGYTF
-	TRBJ2-2	TRBV5-6	-	TGTGCCAGCAGCTTGGCGGCAGTCCGGGGAGCTGTTTTT	CASSLAAVRGAVF
-	TRBJ2-7	TRBV12-3/TRBV12-4	-	TGTGCCAGCAGCCAGTCCTCACAGCAGTACTTC	CASSQSSQQYF
-	TRBJ2-5	TRBV9	-	TGTGCCAGCAGCGTAGGGCCCCCCCTTTCAGAGACCCAGTACTTC	CASSVGPPLSETQYF
-	TRBJ2-1	TRBV7-2	-	TGTGCCAGCAGTTTGGACAGAAACAATGAGCAGTTCTTC	CASSLDRNNEQFF
TRBD1	TRBJ1-4	TRBV7-8	-	TGTGCCAGCAGCCCGCCTGGGACAGGCGCCCAACTAACTAATGAAAAACTGTTTTTT	CASSPPGTGAQLTNEKLFF
-	TRBJ1-4	TRBV4-1	-	TGCGCCAGCAGCCAAGGCCCCAACAGGGCCACCATTTTAACTAATGAAAAACTGTTTTTT	CASSQGPNRATILTNEKLFF
-	TRBJ1-4	TRBV29-1	-	TGCAGCGTCCGGGGGAGGGGGAATGAAAAACTGTTTTTT	CSVRGRGNEKLFF
-	TRBJ1-5	TRBV19	-	TGTGCCAGTAGTATAGGGCCCTCTAATCAGCCCCAGCATTTT	CASSIGPSNQPQHF
TRBD1	TRBJ1-3	TRBV29-1	-	TGCAGCGTCTCGCCGGGGACAGTAGGAAACACCATATATTTT	CSVSPGTVGNTIYF